This T cell receptor (beta chain) was profiled in a study of OX40 agonist ivuxolimab in advanced cancers. As for the study in general: Dose-escalation cases comprised hepatocellular carcinoma, melanoma, renal cell or head and neck cancer.

The method was immunoSEQ multiplex PCR; TCRdb's version includes in-frame clones alone and lacks a portion of them. The sample lists roughly 70,000 clones; approximately 78% were seen once. Trimming pared 7 bases from V and 3 bases from J, leaving 10 bases between. This CDR3 spans 13 amino acids. Germline CDR1 ENHRY, CDR2 SYGVKD. The sequencing here drew on CD4+ or CD8+ T cells sorted from blood, taken in a trial of the OX40 agonist ivuxolimab. This rearrangement joins TRBV10-3 to TRBJ1-5; D unresolved. This TCR was sampled from an adult with an advanced solid tumor such as melanoma, head and neck, liver or kidney cancer. The CDR3 DNA is TGTGCCATCACCCCCGATCTCAATCAGCCCCAGCATTTT. Encoded protein: CAITPDLNQPQHF.